This is a list of T cell receptor beta chains from one sample in a study of regulatory T cells in long-lasting Graves disease. TCRdb itself ran the multiplex PCR reads through MiXCR, one entry per CDR3 protein. The repertoire holds around 450,000 distinct CDR3 sequences, with approximately 15% as singletons. This sample also appeared in a second study, on T cells in Graves' hyperthyroidism and ophthalmopathy.

Sequenced material: peripheral blood mononuclear cells (PBMCs), taken at new diagnosis, from a patient treated with antithyroid drugs. The receptors here all came from a woman in her 40s with Graves disease. Each CDR3 is given with its conserved first and last residue. Each record gives: V gene, clone size, J gene, D gene, CDR3 DNA, CDR3 protein. D genes are given only for firm matches. Where a row states a size, it is once, few, many or the class of an expanded clone; other rows omit it.

TRBV5-4	NA	TRBJ1-2	NA	TGTGCCAGCAGCTTGGCCGGCCTCAACTATGGCTACACCTTC	CASSLAGLNYGYTF
TRBV12-3/TRBV12-4	few	TRBJ2-3	NA	TGTGCCAGCAAGAAGATCGGTCCCACAGATACGCAGTATTTT	CASKKIGPTDTQYF
TRBV9	few	TRBJ2-1	TRBD2	TGTGCCAGCAGCGGTGGGACTAGCGGGAGGACCTACAATGAGCAGTTCTTC	CASSGGTSGRTYNEQFF
TRBV29-1	NA	TRBJ2-1	TRBD2	TGCAGCGTTGAAGGGGCTAGCGGGGCCTACAATGAGCAGTTCTTC	CSVEGASGAYNEQFF
TRBV29-1	many	TRBJ2-2	NA	TGCAGCGTTGAAAGTCGGCAGGGGAACACCGGGGAGCTGTTTTTT	CSVESRQGNTGELFF
TRBV7-9	many	TRBJ2-5	TRBD2	TGTGCCAGCAGCGGACTAGCGGTGAGGGGAGAGACCCAGTACTTC	CASSGLAVRGETQYF
TRBV28	NA	TRBJ1-5	TRBD1	TGTGCCAGCAGTTTTATTATGAGGACAGGGGACCAGCCCCAGCATTTT	CASSFIMRTGDQPQHF
TRBV18	NA	TRBJ1-1	NA	TGTGCCAGCTCACCCTTTGAAGGGCCCAACACTGAAGCTTTCTTT	CASSPFEGPNTEAFF
TRBV28	few	TRBJ1-1	NA	TGTGCCAGCAGCCCCCGGGTCGGGCAGACTGAAGCTTTCTTT	CASSPRVGQTEAFF
TRBV9	many	TRBJ2-5	NA	TGTGCCAGCAGTGACCGGGGTTCCGATACAGAGACCCAGTACTTC	CASSDRGSDTETQYF
TRBV12-3/TRBV12-4	many	TRBJ2-2	NA	TGTGCCAGCAGTACCAGGGGAGCCGGGGAGCTGTTTTTT	CASSTRGAGELFF
TRBV5-1	few	TRBJ2-3	NA	TGCGCCAGCAGCGTACTAGAGGATACGCAGTATTTT	CASSVLEDTQYF
TRBV5-1	many	TRBJ2-2	TRBD2	TGCGCCAGCAGCTTAGCCAGGCCGGGGACTAGCGGTACCGGGGAGCTGTTTTTT	CASSLARPGTSGTGELFF
TRBV13	many	TRBJ2-4	NA	TGTGCCAGCAGCTTAAGTTGGGACAACCAAAACATTCAGTACTTC	CASSLSWDNQNIQYF
TRBV12-3/TRBV12-4	many	TRBJ2-1	NA	TGTGCCAGCAGTGCCACCAATGAGCAGTTCTTC	CASSATNEQFF
TRBV18	NA	TRBJ2-5	TRBD2	TGTGCCAGCTCACCACGGGGACTAGCGGGAGGAGAAGAGACCCAGTACTTC	CASSPRGLAGGEETQYF
TRBV9	NA	TRBJ1-3	NA	TGTGCCAGCAGCGTAGATCCGGGACTGTCTGGAAACACCATATATTTT	CASSVDPGLSGNTIYF
TRBV7-9	many	TRBJ1-2	TRBD1	TGTGCCAGCAGCCACCCTCAGGGGGTCTTCTATGGCTACACCTTC	CASSHPQGVFYGYTF
TRBV12-3/TRBV12-4	NA	TRBJ2-1	NA	TGTGCCAGCAGCCTGGATTACCGTCGTTCCGTAAACAATGAGCAGTTCTTC	CASSLDYRRSVNNEQFF
TRBV6-1	many	TRBJ1-2	TRBD1	TGTGCCAGCAGCAAACAGGACAGGGGGATTGGTGGCTACACCTTC	CASSKQDRGIGGYTF
TRBV5-1	few	TRBJ1-1	TRBD1	TGCGCCAGCAGCTCAGACCGGGACAGGGGGCTCGACACTGAAGCTTTCTTT	CASSSDRDRGLDTEAFF
TRBV20-1	few	TRBJ2-3	NA	TGCAGTGCTCGACGGACAACTAGCACAGATACGCAGTATTTT	CSARRTTSTDTQYF
TRBV7-2	many	TRBJ1-6	NA	TGTGCCAGCAGCGAAATATCGGGACATCGTAATTCACCCCTCCACTTT	CASSEISGHRNSPLHF
TRBV9	many	TRBJ2-2	TRBD2	TGTGCCAGCAGCGTAGCCCTCCTAGCGGACACCGGGGAGCTGTTTTTT	CASSVALLADTGELFF
TRBV28	many	TRBJ2-3	NA	TGTGCCAGCAGTTTATGGGGGGCTAGCCGCCTTACAGATACGCAGTATTTT	CASSLWGASRLTDTQYF